This T cell receptor beta chain was sequenced in a study of neoadjuvant nivolumab and ipilimumab in lung cancer. V lost 7 bases and J lost 4, with 10 bases in between. CDR1 WSHSY and CDR2 SAAADI come from the germline V gene. This CDR3 region has 13 residues. Profiled with immunoSEQ multiplex PCR; TCRdb holds only in-frame clones, not every one. The data show roughly 10,000 clones, over 60% seen once. The chain carries TRBV10-2 and TRBJ2-2; D is unclear. The sequence was obtained from an adult with non-small cell lung cancer. Some clones in this sample may be carry-over from other donors' samples. Material: tumor tissue, obtained after neoadjuvant nivolumab, alone or with ipilimumab, at or shortly before surgery. CDR3 coding DNA: TGCGCCAGCATCACCCCGGGCACCGGGGAGCTGTTTTTT. Translating gives CASITPGTGELFF.